This T cell receptor beta chain was documented in a study of T cell responses to AZD1222 COVID-19 vaccine. From germline, CDR1 is KGHSH and CDR2 LQKENI. V lost 2 bases and J lost 1, with 20 bases in between. The CDR3 runs to 18 residues. TCRdb's copy holds only in-frame clones and misses some; the assay was immunoSEQ multiplex PCR. The sample lists more than 95,000 clones, 88% seen once, with 8% to 9% in the top ten. Broader study findings: Unmutated variant regions are reportedly the target of nearly half of TCRs that are spike-specific. Dominant CD4 TCR responses targeted spike regions 160-218 and 743-854.

As for this clone: Its antigen is unidentified.

The source was peripheral blood, collected on day 0 of AZD1222 vaccination. V is TRBV18 and J is TRBJ1-1; unclear D gene. This TCR came from an adult in good health. Written as DNA, the CDR3 is TGTGCCAGCTCACCATTCGGTAGATGGCAGGACGCGAACACTGAAGCTTTCTTT. Residues: CASSPFGRWQDANTEAFF.